This T cell receptor (beta chain) is drawn from a study of identical twins. Findings and limits, study-wide: Fewer insertions were carried by abundant cord blood beta clonotypes, but none was seen in memory repertoires.

TCRdb re-derived calls from the 5' RACE reads in MiXCR, one entry per CDR3 protein. Among over 600,000 distinct CDR3 sequences listed, roughly 20% were seen once. V lost 2 bases to trimming and J lost 10 bases; unmatched junction nucleotides: 4. Germline-derived CDR1 and CDR2 are SGHTA and FQGNSA. This CDR3 comprises 13 residues. This clonotype has only a few counts. Antigen specificity is unknown. Separately, the same data were catalogued under a study of T cells expressing NK-cell markers.

This TCR was sampled from a young woman in good health. The chain employs TRBV7-2 and TRBJ2-1; TRBD2 matches at 8 bases. Source material: PBMCs. CDR3 protein: CASSLYSGREQFF. CDR3 DNA: TGTGCCAGCAGCTTATACAGCGGGAGAGAGCAGTTCTTC.